This T cell receptor (beta chain) was sequenced in a study of blood T cell repertoires in COVID-19. This table comes from immunoSEQ multiplex PCR, and its TCRdb copy is limited to in-frame clones, with some not included. The table includes 150,000 or so clones, about 88% detected once. Material: peripheral blood. The origin of this receptor is a man in his 60s with active or convalescent COVID-19.

The CDR3 sequence: CASSEYWGAEAFF. In nucleotides, the CDR3 is TGCGCCAGCAGTGAGTATTGGGGGGCTGAAGCTTTCTTT. The chain recombines TRBV10-1 with TRBJ1-1; tentative D call: TRBD1 (5 bases). Per the germline V gene, CDR1 is WNHNN and CDR2 is SYGVQD (reference sequence). CDR3 length equals 13 residues. V lost 1 base and J 6 bases, leaving 9 bases between the germline ends.